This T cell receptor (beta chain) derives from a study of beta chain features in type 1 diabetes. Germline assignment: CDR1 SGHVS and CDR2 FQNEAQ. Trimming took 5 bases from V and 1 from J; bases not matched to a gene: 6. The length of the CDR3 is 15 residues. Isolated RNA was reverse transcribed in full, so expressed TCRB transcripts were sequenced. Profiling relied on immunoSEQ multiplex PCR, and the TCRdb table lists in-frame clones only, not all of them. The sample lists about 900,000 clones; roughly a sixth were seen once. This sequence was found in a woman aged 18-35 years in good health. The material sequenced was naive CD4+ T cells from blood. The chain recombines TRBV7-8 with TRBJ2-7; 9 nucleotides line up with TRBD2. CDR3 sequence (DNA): TGTGCCAGCAGCCTTACGACTAGCGGTTCCTACGAGCAGTACTTC. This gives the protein CASSLTTSGSYEQYF.